This TCR beta chain was sequenced in a study of technical replicates of blood from a handful of donors. Assay used: immunoSEQ multiplex PCR; TCRdb lists only in-frame clones, some missing. The repertoire consists of roughly 12,000 clones, with about 94% occurring once and the leading ten covering 7.5% to 9%. Germline V gene data show CDR1 as SEHNR and CDR2 as FQNEAQ (reference sequence). V was pared by 1 base and J by 2 bases, with 9 bases of the junction left unmatched. CDR3 size: 19 residues. The chain links TRBV7-9 to TRBJ2-6; 9 nucleotides line up with TRBD1. The receptor was isolated from a human donor in good health. Sequenced input: PBMCs. The CDR3: CASSLGDHRDRAGANVLTF. CDR3 DNA: TGTGCCAGCAGCTTAGGAGATCACCGGGACAGGGCTGGGGCCAACGTCCTGACTTTC.